This T cell receptor (beta chain) came from a study of response to subunit inactivated influenza vaccine. Whole-study findings and limits: Only a handful of new T cells, the authors suggested, are recruited with each seasonal influenza vaccination.

TCRdb called the RT-PCR reads again in MiXCR, with one record for every CDR3 protein. The top ten clones hold around 10% of a sample with 250,000 to 350,000 distinct CDR3 sequences, around 22% of them seen once. CDR1 and CDR2 from the germline V gene are DFQATT and SNEGSKA (reference sequence). The V end lost 6 bases, the J end lost 4 bases, and 21 bases lay between the germline ends. The length of the CDR3 is 15 residues. On this clonotype: The antigen remains undetermined.

The source material was PBMCs from blood, sampled 21 months after vaccination. The chain uses TRBV20-1 and TRBJ1-2; tentatively, D is TRBD1 (6 bases). The receptor comes from a man aged 45 to 75 who received an inactivated influenza vaccine. This CDR3 reads CSAVRAGQQFYGYTF. The CDR3 DNA reads TGCAGTGCCGTGAGGGCTGGACAGCAATTCTATGGCTACACCTTC.